Listed below are T cell receptor beta chains from one sample, sequenced in a study of cytomegalovirus exposure and HLA in healthy donors. Clones were read by immunoSEQ multiplex PCR, and TCRdb kept only the in-frame ones, dropping some. The sample includes about 170,000 clones, roughly 91% of them seen just once. The specimen sequenced was PBMCs. These receptors were taken from a woman aged 18-30 years in good health and CMV-seropositive. Each CDR3 is given with its conserved first and last residue. Fields, in order: V gene, CDR3 length, J gene, D gene, clone size, CDR3 protein, CDR3 DNA. D genes are given only for firm matches. Part of the rows lack a size; the others show once, few, many or a class for expanded clones.

V gene: TRBV2; CDR3 length: 14; J gene: TRBJ2-3; D gene: NA; clone size: NA; CDR3 protein: CASNELRTTDTQYF; CDR3 DNA: TGTGCCAGCAATGAGTTGAGAACCACAGATACGCAGTATTTT
V gene: TRBV5-4; CDR3 length: 17; J gene: TRBJ2-1; D gene: NA; clone size: NA; CDR3 protein: CASSKSSGELQVNEQFF; CDR3 DNA: TGTGCCAGCAGTAAGTCGTCAGGGGAGTTGCAAGTCAATGAGCAGTTCTTC
V gene: TRBV27; CDR3 length: 18; J gene: TRBJ2-7; D gene: TRBD1; clone size: NA; CDR3 protein: CASSPRADRAPFVYEQYF; CDR3 DNA: TGTGCCAGCAGTCCGAGGGCGGACAGGGCCCCCTTCGTATACGAGCAGTACTTC
V gene: TRBV4-1; CDR3 length: 18; J gene: TRBJ2-7; D gene: TRBD1; clone size: NA; CDR3 protein: CASRSGTDLADGPYEQYF; CDR3 DNA: TGCGCCAGCCGCTCCGGGACAGATCTAGCCGACGGTCCCTACGAGCAGTACTTC
V gene: TRBV10-1; CDR3 length: 13; J gene: TRBJ2-3; D gene: TRBD2; clone size: NA; CDR3 protein: CASSGGSPDTQYF; CDR3 DNA: TGCGCCAGCAGTGGCGGGAGCCCAGATACGCAGTATTTT
V gene: TRBV5-1; CDR3 length: 13; J gene: TRBJ1-2; D gene: TRBD1; clone size: NA; CDR3 protein: CASSFGQGFGYTF; CDR3 DNA: TGCGCCAGCAGCTTTGGACAGGGCTTTGGCTACACCTTC
V gene: TRBV27; CDR3 length: 14; J gene: TRBJ1-5; D gene: NA; clone size: NA; CDR3 protein: CASSRGGVSQPQHF; CDR3 DNA: TGTGCCAGCAGCCGGGGGGGGGTGAGCCAGCCCCAGCATTTT
V gene: TRBV5-1; CDR3 length: 16; J gene: TRBJ2-1; D gene: TRBD2; clone size: NA; CDR3 protein: CASRPRGSGRTDEQFF; CDR3 DNA: TGCGCCAGCAGACCCAGAGGAAGCGGGAGAACAGATGAGCAGTTCTTC
V gene: TRBV29-1; CDR3 length: 12; J gene: TRBJ1-1; D gene: NA; clone size: NA; CDR3 protein: CSVSGRNTEAFF; CDR3 DNA: TGCAGCGTCAGTGGGAGGAACACTGAAGCTTTCTTT
V gene: TRBV11-3; CDR3 length: 12; J gene: TRBJ2-7; D gene: TRBD1; clone size: NA; CDR3 protein: CASSVGQAEQYF; CDR3 DNA: TGTGCCAGCAGCGTGGGACAGGCCGAGCAGTACTTC
V gene: TRBV5-6; CDR3 length: 17; J gene: TRBJ2-1; D gene: TRBD2; clone size: NA; CDR3 protein: CASSSLYGTTYRNEQFF; CDR3 DNA: TGTGCCAGCAGCTCCCTTTACGGGACTACCTACCGGAATGAGCAGTTCTTC
V gene: TRBV19; CDR3 length: 15; J gene: TRBJ2-3; D gene: NA; clone size: NA; CDR3 protein: CASSIVGAVRDTQYF; CDR3 DNA: TGTGCCAGTAGTATAGTAGGGGCCGTGCGGGATACGCAGTATTTT
V gene: TRBV5-8; CDR3 length: 13; J gene: TRBJ2-5; D gene: NA; clone size: NA; CDR3 protein: CASSLLQQETQYF; CDR3 DNA: TGTGCCAGCAGCTTGCTTCAGCAAGAGACCCAGTACTTC
V gene: TRBV10-3; CDR3 length: 15; J gene: TRBJ2-2; D gene: TRBD2; clone size: NA; CDR3 protein: CAISELGGSTGELFF; CDR3 DNA: TGTGCCATCAGTGAATTGGGCGGGAGCACCGGGGAGCTGTTTTTT
V gene: TRBV30; CDR3 length: 15; J gene: TRBJ1-5; D gene: NA; clone size: NA; CDR3 protein: CAWSVRDTYNQPQHF; CDR3 DNA: TGTGCCTGGAGTGTACGGGACACATACAATCAGCCCCAGCATTTT
V gene: TRBV6-1; CDR3 length: 13; J gene: TRBJ1-1; D gene: NA; clone size: NA; CDR3 protein: CASRERLETEAFF; CDR3 DNA: TGTGCCAGCCGAGAACGTTTGGAGACTGAAGCTTTCTTT
V gene: TRBV4-3; CDR3 length: 14; J gene: TRBJ1-2; D gene: NA; clone size: NA; CDR3 protein: CASSQSRGVYGYTF; CDR3 DNA: TGCGCCAGCAGCCAATCACGGGGGGTGTATGGCTACACCTTC
V gene: TRBV5-4; CDR3 length: 15; J gene: TRBJ2-3; D gene: TRBD2; clone size: once; CDR3 protein: CANHISGSGPDTQYF; CDR3 DNA: TGTGCCAACCATATTAGCGGGAGTGGGCCAGATACGCAGTATTTT
V gene: TRBV6-5; CDR3 length: 14; J gene: TRBJ2-7; D gene: TRBD2; clone size: NA; CDR3 protein: CASHRSAGVDEQYF; CDR3 DNA: TGTGCCAGCCACCGGTCAGCGGGAGTCGACGAGCAGTACTTC
V gene: TRBV9; CDR3 length: 15; J gene: TRBJ2-3; D gene: TRBD2; clone size: NA; CDR3 protein: CASKALAGGGDTQYF; CDR3 DNA: TGTGCCAGCAAAGCACTAGCGGGAGGAGGGGATACGCAGTATTTT
V gene: TRBV11-3; CDR3 length: 13; J gene: TRBJ2-7; D gene: NA; clone size: few; CDR3 protein: CASSLVRGSEQYF; CDR3 DNA: TGTGCCAGCAGCTTAGTCAGAGGGAGCGAGCAGTACTTC
V gene: TRBV4-1; CDR3 length: 18; J gene: TRBJ2-2; D gene: TRBD2; clone size: NA; CDR3 protein: CASSQEPHLAGGVGELFF; CDR3 DNA: TGCGCCAGCAGCCAAGAGCCCCACCTAGCGGGAGGGGTCGGGGAGCTGTTTTTT
V gene: TRBV6-5; CDR3 length: 15; J gene: TRBJ2-2; D gene: NA; clone size: NA; CDR3 protein: CASSTGTTNTGELFF; CDR3 DNA: TGTGCCAGCAGTACCGGGACAACGAACACCGGGGAGCTGTTTTTT
V gene: TRBV4-3; CDR3 length: 15; J gene: TRBJ2-7; D gene: TRBD2; clone size: NA; CDR3 protein: CASSQDSGGTYEQYF; CDR3 DNA: TGCGCCAGCAGCCAAGATTCGGGGGGGACCTACGAGCAGTACTTC
V gene: TRBV6-6; CDR3 length: 11; J gene: TRBJ2-1; D gene: NA; clone size: NA; CDR3 protein: CAGGTVNEQFF; CDR3 DNA: TGTGCCGGAGGGACAGTAAATGAGCAGTTCTTC
V gene: TRBV9; CDR3 length: 14; J gene: TRBJ2-3; D gene: TRBD1; clone size: NA; CDR3 protein: CASSGTGDADTQYF; CDR3 DNA: TGTGCCAGCAGTGGAACAGGGGATGCAGATACGCAGTATTTT
V gene: TRBV30; CDR3 length: 12; J gene: TRBJ1-5; D gene: TRBD1; clone size: NA; CDR3 protein: CAWGQGYQPQHF; CDR3 DNA: TGTGCCTGGGGACAGGGCTATCAGCCCCAGCATTTT
V gene: TRBV4-1; CDR3 length: 17; J gene: TRBJ1-3; D gene: NA; clone size: few; CDR3 protein: CASSQDRDTLSGNTIYF; CDR3 DNA: TGCGCCAGCAGCCAAGACCGGGACACCCTCTCTGGAAACACCATATATTTT
V gene: TRBV29-1; CDR3 length: 15; J gene: TRBJ2-1; D gene: TRBD2; clone size: NA; CDR3 protein: CSALTSGRVYNEQFF; CDR3 DNA: TGCAGCGCCCTGACTAGCGGGAGGGTCTACAATGAGCAGTTCTTC
V gene: TRBV13; CDR3 length: 17; J gene: TRBJ2-5; D gene: NA; clone size: once; CDR3 protein: CASSLGLRIKTQETQYF; CDR3 DNA: TGTGCCAGCAGCTTGGGACTTAGAATAAAGACCCAAGAGACCCAGTACTTC
V gene: TRBV28; CDR3 length: 14; J gene: TRBJ2-7; D gene: TRBD1; clone size: NA; CDR3 protein: CASSRGGQGHEQYF; CDR3 DNA: TGTGCCAGCAGTAGAGGAGGACAGGGCCACGAGCAGTACTTC
V gene: TRBV30; CDR3 length: 11; J gene: TRBJ2-1; D gene: NA; clone size: NA; CDR3 protein: CAWSELGEQFF; CDR3 DNA: TGTGCCTGGAGCGAACTCGGTGAGCAGTTCTTC
V gene: TRBV2; CDR3 length: 11; J gene: TRBJ1-2; D gene: NA; clone size: few; CDR3 protein: CASRGGYGYTF; CDR3 DNA: TGTGCCAGCAGGGGAGGCTATGGCTACACCTTC
V gene: TRBV6-4; CDR3 length: 18; J gene: TRBJ1-3; D gene: NA; clone size: NA; CDR3 protein: CASSDSLSWGVSGNTIYF; CDR3 DNA: TGTGCCAGCAGTGACTCCCTGAGTTGGGGCGTCTCTGGAAACACCATATATTTT
V gene: TRBV9; CDR3 length: 15; J gene: TRBJ1-4; D gene: NA; clone size: NA; CDR3 protein: CASSVDGVGGEKLFF; CDR3 DNA: TGTGCCAGCAGCGTAGACGGCGTGGGAGGTGAAAAACTGTTTTTT
V gene: TRBV9; CDR3 length: 16; J gene: TRBJ2-5; D gene: NA; clone size: NA; CDR3 protein: CASSVANSAGQETQYF; CDR3 DNA: TGTGCCAGCAGCGTAGCTAACAGCGCGGGCCAAGAGACCCAGTACTTC
V gene: TRBV30; CDR3 length: 15; J gene: TRBJ2-7; D gene: NA; clone size: once; CDR3 protein: CAWSVPERRGNEQYF; CDR3 DNA: TGTGCCTGGAGTGTTCCGGAGCGGAGGGGAAACGAGCAGTACTTC
V gene: TRBV5-1; CDR3 length: 15; J gene: TRBJ2-7; D gene: TRBD1; clone size: NA; CDR3 protein: CASSSGQGAFPEQYF; CDR3 DNA: TGCGCCAGCAGCTCCGGACAGGGGGCTTTTCCCGAGCAGTACTTC
V gene: TRBV19; CDR3 length: 17; J gene: TRBJ2-1; D gene: TRBD2; clone size: NA; CDR3 protein: CASSITDPGLSYNEQFF; CDR3 DNA: TGTGCCAGTAGTATAACGGATCCGGGACTATCTTACAATGAGCAGTTCTTC
V gene: TRBV4-1; CDR3 length: 14; J gene: TRBJ2-5; D gene: NA; clone size: NA; CDR3 protein: CASSQEGGRETQYF; CDR3 DNA: TGCGCCAGCAGCCAAGAAGGAGGGCGGGAGACCCAGTACTTC
V gene: TRBV19; CDR3 length: 15; J gene: TRBJ2-3; D gene: NA; clone size: NA; CDR3 protein: CASTPALLATDTQYF; CDR3 DNA: TGTGCCAGTACCCCCGCCCTTTTGGCCACAGATACGCAGTATTTT
V gene: TRBV19; CDR3 length: 14; J gene: TRBJ2-5; D gene: TRBD2; clone size: NA; CDR3 protein: CASSSAGGPETQYF; CDR3 DNA: TGTGCCAGTAGTTCAGCGGGAGGGCCGGAGACCCAGTACTTC
V gene: TRBV7-2; CDR3 length: 13; J gene: TRBJ1-5; D gene: NA; clone size: NA; CDR3 protein: CASSPNPNQPQHF; CDR3 DNA: TGTGCCAGCAGCCCTAACCCCAATCAGCCCCAGCATTTT
V gene: TRBV30; CDR3 length: 14; J gene: TRBJ1-1; D gene: NA; clone size: NA; CDR3 protein: CAWSLYSNIKEAFF; CDR3 DNA: TGTGCCTGGAGTCTGTATAGCAACATAAAAGAAGCTTTCTTT
V gene: TRBV19; CDR3 length: 14; J gene: TRBJ1-3; D gene: NA; clone size: NA; CDR3 protein: CASFPGYSGNTIYF; CDR3 DNA: TGTGCCAGCTTTCCGGGGTACTCTGGAAACACCATATATTTT
V gene: TRBV5-1; CDR3 length: 16; J gene: TRBJ2-5; D gene: TRBD1; clone size: NA; CDR3 protein: CASSLGQGAIQETQYF; CDR3 DNA: TGCGCCAGCAGCTTGGGACAGGGGGCAATTCAAGAGACCCAGTACTTC
V gene: TRBV9; CDR3 length: 14; J gene: TRBJ2-7; D gene: NA; clone size: NA; CDR3 protein: CASSRSGGTYEQYF; CDR3 DNA: TGTGCCAGCAGTCGTAGTGGCGGCACCTACGAGCAGTACTTC